Presented here are 2 T cell receptor beta chains from one specimen sequenced in a study of T cells in Graves' hyperthyroidism and ophthalmopathy. Authors of the study amplified TCR beta CDR3 regions from RNA transcripts. First-round RT-PCR with HTBI primers amplified the TCR CDR3 region. Each CDR3 protein gets one entry after TCRdb re-called the multiplex PCR reads with MiXCR. The table lists some 620,000 distinct CDR3 sequences, about a sixth of them singletons. Sequencing was performed on blood. These receptors were collected from a woman in her thirties with Graves' hyperthyroidism.

This clonotype was seen a few times. This rearrangement joins TRBV6-1 to TRBJ1-1; D is unclear. Germline V gives CDR1 MNHNS, CDR2 SASEGT. The CDR3 spans 14 residues. V lost 0 bases to trimming and J lost 0 bases, with 5 bases between them. The CDR3 DNA sequence: TGTGCCAGCAGTGAAGCTCTCGTGAACACTGAAGCTTTCTTT. Translated: CASSEALVNTEAFF.

This clonotype was counted ten times or more. The CDR3 loop is CASSQRRDSVYEQYF. The DNA of the CDR3 is TGTGCCAGCAGCCAACGGCGGGATAGCGTCTACGAGCAGTACTTC. This rearrangement joins TRBV3-1 to TRBJ2-7; D is perhaps TRBD2 (6 bases). CDR3 length equals 15 residues. Germline V gives CDR1 LGHDT, CDR2 YNNKEL (reference sequence). The V gene lost 2 bases and the J gene lost 3 bases, with 14 bases spanning the gap.